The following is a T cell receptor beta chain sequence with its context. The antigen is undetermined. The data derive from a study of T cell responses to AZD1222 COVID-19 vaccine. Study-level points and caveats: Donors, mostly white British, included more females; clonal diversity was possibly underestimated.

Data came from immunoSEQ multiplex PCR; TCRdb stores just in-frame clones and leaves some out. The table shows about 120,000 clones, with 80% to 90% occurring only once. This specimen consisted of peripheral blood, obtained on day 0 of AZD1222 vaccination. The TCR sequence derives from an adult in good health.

In DNA, the CDR3 is TGTGCCTGGAGTGTCTGGGACGCACTTAACTATGGCTACACCTTC. Translation gives CAWSVWDALNYGYTF. The V and J genes are TRBV30 and TRBJ1-2; D perhaps matches TRBD1 (5 bases). CDR3 length equals 15 residues. Trimming removed 0 bases from V and 1 base from J, with 12 bases in between. CDR1 and CDR2 (germline): GTSNPN, SVGIG (reference sequence). Complete variable domain (other parts from reference TRBV30 and TRBJ1-2): SQTIHQWPATLVQPVGSPLSLECTVEGTSNPNLYWYRQAAGRGLQLLFYSVGIGQISSEVPQNLSASRPQDRQFILSSKKLLLSDSGFYLCAWSVWDALNYGYTFGSGTRLTVV.